The 11 T cell receptor beta chains in this list originate from one sample, sequenced in a study of shared clonotypes between healthy human individuals. Clones were read by immunoSEQ multiplex PCR, and TCRdb kept only the in-frame ones, dropping some. The table includes 2 million or so clones, over 85% detected once. CD45RO negativity and positive selection for CCR7 defined naive CD8 cells, a population that excluded terminally differentiated effector memory CD45RA+ cells. Input material: naive CD8+ T cells sorted from blood. All receptors come from a man between 18 and 29 years old in good health.

The CDR3 DNA reads as TGCAGCGTGGGACTAGCGGGAGGTGGGGAAATAACCGGGGAGCTGTTTTTT. Its translation: CSVGLAGGGEITGELFF. This sequence joins TRBV29-1 and TRBJ2-2; 15 nucleotides align to TRBD2. This CDR3 has 17 amino acids. CDR1 and CDR2 (germline): SQVTM, ANQGSEA. Unmatched junction bases numbered 10, after V lost 6 bases and J lost 5 bases.

This clone was seen a single time. The CDR3 DNA sequence: TGTGCCAGCAGTGAATATATAGACTACGAGCAGTACTTC. Its translation is CASSEYIDYEQYF. This chain joins TRBV25-1 and TRBJ2-7; no firm D call. The CDR3 covers 13 residues. Trimming removed 0 bases from V and 3 bases from J, with 6 bases in between. Germline V gene sequence: CDR1 MGHDK, CDR2 SYGVNS.

The chain links TRBV7-9 to TRBJ2-1; 10 bases agree with TRBD1. This CDR3 has 16 residues. J gave up 6 bases and V 4 bases, and 9 bases lay outside the gene matches. Germline loops: CDR1 SEHNR, CDR2 FQNEAQ (reference sequence). The DNA of the CDR3 is TGTGCCAGCAGCTCCACCGGGACAGGGGTAATCAATGAGCAGTTCTTC. It is translated as CASSSTGTGVINEQFF.

This sequence joins TRBV21-1 and TRBJ2-1; the table's TRBD2 call for D was not verified on the DNA. TRBV21-1 represents a pseudogene. The CDR3 sequence is 16 residues long. CDR3 bases: TGTGCCAGCAGCTCAAGCCGGCAGGGAGGTTGCAATGAGCAGTTCTTC. This codes for CASSSSRQGGCNEQFF.

V usage is TRBV6-1 and J usage is TRBJ2-7; no clear D gene. Trimming cost V 2 bases and J 2 bases, with 13 bases left between them. CDR1 MNHNS and CDR2 SASEGT come from the germline V gene. The CDR3 runs to 15 residues. In DNA, the CDR3 is TGTGCCAGCAGTGAATGGTTAATGACCGCCTACGAGCAGTACTTC. Amino acids: CASSEWLMTAYEQYF.

V gene TRBV10-2 combines with J gene TRBJ2-7, with 8 bases matching TRBD2. Per the germline V gene, CDR1 is WSHSY and CDR2 is SAAADI. With V trimmed by 5 bases and J by 3 bases, 6 bases remained unmatched. The CDR3 is 14 amino acids. The CDR3 loop is CASSPGLADYEQYF. The CDR3 coding sequence is TGCGCCAGCAGTCCAGGACTAGCCGACTACGAGCAGTACTTC.

The gene calls are TRBV9 and TRBJ1-1; D not certain. Trimming pared 0 bases from V and 4 bases from J, leaving 13 bases between. From germline, CDR1 is SGDLS and CDR2 YYNGEE. The CDR3 totals 15 residues. CDR3 amino acids: CASSVAEGFGTEAFF. The CDR3 DNA reads as TGTGCCAGCAGCGTAGCTGAGGGCTTTGGCACTGAAGCTTTCTTT.

The V gene is TRBV28, the J gene TRBJ1-1; D remains ambiguous. From germline, CDR1 is MDHEN and CDR2 SYDVKM. The CDR3 runs to 14 residues. V shed 5 bases and J shed 1 base, with 11 bases lying between them. CDR3 amino acids: CASSAAGENTEAFF. The DNA for the CDR3 is TGTGCCAGCAGTGCAGCCGGCGAGAACACTGAAGCTTTCTTT.

The V and J genes are TRBV30 and TRBJ2-7; D may be TRBD1 (5 bases). V dropped 3 bases and J dropped 0 bases, with 12 bases sitting between them. The CDR3 runs 14 residues. Germline lookup yields CDR1 GTSNPN and CDR2 SVGIG (reference sequence). CDR3 nucleotides: TGTGCCTGGAGCTTCGACAGTAGCTCCTACGAGCAGTACTTC. Its translation is CAWSFDSSSYEQYF.

The genes are TRBV12-5 and TRBJ2-4; D might be TRBD1 or TRBD2, each matching 5 bases. The germline V gene has CDR1 LGHNT and CDR2 FRNRAP. V lost 3 bases, J lost 8 bases, and 17 bases lay in between. This CDR3 region has 15 residues. CDR3 amino acids: CASGLGTRSIDIQYF. CDR3 bases: TGTGCTAGTGGTTTAGGGACGAGAAGCATCGACATTCAGTACTTC.

V is TRBV4-1 and J is TRBJ2-1; TRBD2 matches at 12 bases. The CDR3 covers 15 residues. Germline V CDR1 and CDR2: MGHRA, YSYEKL. J was trimmed by 8 bases and V by 6 bases; bases with no gene match: 8. Written as DNA, the CDR3 is TGCGCCAGCAGACAACGGACTAGCGGGGAGGATGAGCAGTTCTTC. Translated, it gives CASRQRTSGEDEQFF.